Detailed here is one TCR beta chain. This sample is part of a study of CD8+CD57+ T cells in acquired aplastic anemia. TCR beta VDJ and CDR3 profiles were obtained from a genomic DNA template. TCRdb re-derived calls from the reads in MiXCR, one entry per CDR3 protein. The sample shows approximately 200,000 distinct CDR3 sequences, almost 50% of them seen only once. V was shortened by 7 bases and J by 8 bases, with 12 bases between the two germline ends. This CDR3 has 12 residues. Sequencing was done on patients that had shown CD8+CD57+ cell expansion by flow cytometry. Sequences were obtained from sorted CD4+, CD8+, or CD8+CD57+ T cells (not recorded which) from PBMCs. The chain couples TRBV12-3 or TRBV12-4 to TRBJ1-3; D gene unclear. This TCR came from a human donor with aplastic anemia. The CDR3 DNA is TGTGCCAGCAATTTTCGGGTCGACACCATATATTTT. It specifies CASNFRVDTIYF.